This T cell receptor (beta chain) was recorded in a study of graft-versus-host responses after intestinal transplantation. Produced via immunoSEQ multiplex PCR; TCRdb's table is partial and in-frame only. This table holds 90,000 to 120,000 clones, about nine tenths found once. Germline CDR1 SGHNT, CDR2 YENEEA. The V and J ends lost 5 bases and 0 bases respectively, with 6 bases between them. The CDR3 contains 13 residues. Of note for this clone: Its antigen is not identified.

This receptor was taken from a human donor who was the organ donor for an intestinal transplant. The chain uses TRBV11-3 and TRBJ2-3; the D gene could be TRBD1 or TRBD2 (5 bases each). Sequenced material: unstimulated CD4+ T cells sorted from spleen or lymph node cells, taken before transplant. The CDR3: CASSRDSTDTQYF. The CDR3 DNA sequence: TGTGCCAGCAGCCGGGACAGCACAGATACGCAGTATTTT.